This section outlines one T cell receptor beta chain sequence together with its context. Germline assignment: CDR1 MGHRA and CDR2 YSYEKL. Trimming at V came to 6 bases and at J to 6 bases, leaving 8 bases not matched to a gene. CDR3 length: 15 amino acids. Original analysis: By means of reference gene primer amplification, nucleated cell counts were estimated. TCRdb's copy holds only in-frame clones and misses some; the assay was immunoSEQ multiplex PCR. The DNA gave D and trimming, while V, J and clone size come from that table. The sample contains about 380,000 clones, 88% of which appear only once. Residents of about two dozen US areas, aged roughly 18 to 90 years, made up the participants. Participants' reported clinical history set cohort assignment. The data stem from a study of blood T cell repertoires in COVID-19. Study at large: Nucleic acid was either cDNA or gDNA, and it came from T cells, B-cell-depleted T cells, or PBMCs.

The TCR comes from a woman under 30 who had recovered from COVID-19. Sequencing used PBMCs or T cells enriched from blood (not recorded which). The V gene is TRBV4-1, the J gene TRBJ2-2; 9 bases are shared with TRBD2. The CDR3 bases are TGCGCCAGCAGGGACTGGCGGGGGGGCTCCGGGGAGCTGTTTTTT. This gives the protein CASRDWRGGSGELFF.